The clone carrying this TCR beta chain was seen more than once but under ten times. Its antigen is unknown. The entry originates in a study of T-cell memory formation after mild COVID-19. The length of the CDR3 is 12 residues. V was shortened by 4 bases and J by 7 bases, with 10 bases between the two germline ends. CDR1 LGHDT and CDR2 YNNKEL come from the germline V gene (reference sequence). Whole-study findings and limits: The main location of contracting CD4+ clones was CM and EM, and that of contracting CD8+ clones was EMRA.

TCRdb recomputed calls from the 5' RACE reads with MiXCR, one row per CDR3 protein. The sample shows 250,000 to 350,000 distinct CDR3 sequences, approximately 20% of them seen only once. Specimen: PBMCs or a T cell subset sorted from them (not recorded which). This sequence was found in a man between 18 and 35 years old who had mild COVID-19 (a few samples of this study predate the infection). Cell type and time point are not known. The gene calls are TRBV3-1 and TRBJ2-5; D remains unclear. CDR3 residues: CASSPVVGTQYF. CDR3 coding DNA: TGTGCCAGCAGCCCCGTGGTCGGGACCCAGTACTTC.